The 25 T cell receptor beta chains in this list originate from one sample, sequenced in a study of cytomegalovirus exposure and HLA in healthy donors. PCR was performed using 60 Vbeta and 13 Jbeta primers. Only in-frame clones appear in the TCRdb table, and some are missing; sequencing was by immunoSEQ multiplex PCR. Here the sample spans 75,000 to 90,000 clones, roughly 80% being singletons. The sequencing sample was made of PBMCs. These receptors were obtained from a human donor in good health.

The V and J genes are TRBV28 and TRBJ2-7, with D possibly being TRBD1 (6 bases). Between the trimmed V and J ends, which lost 6 bases and 3 bases, there was a span of 15 bases. This CDR3 region has 14 residues. Germline V gene sequence: CDR1 MDHEN, CDR2 SYDVKM. CDR3 residues: CASRTQGWNYEQYF. CDR3 coding DNA: TGTGCCAGCAGAACACAGGGATGGAACTACGAGCAGTACTTC.

V usage is TRBV27 and J usage is TRBJ1-1, with 12 nucleotides matching TRBD1. V gave up 5 bases and J gave up 5 bases; unmatched junction bases: 9. Germline V gives CDR1 MNHEY, CDR2 SMNVEV (reference sequence). The CDR3 covers 16 residues. CDR3 coding DNA: TGTGCCAGCAGTGTCCGGGACAGGGGGCCTGAGACTGAAGCTTTCTTT. It specifies CASSVRDRGPETEAFF.

V gene TRBV27 combines with J gene TRBJ1-2; D gene ambiguous. Germline V gives CDR1 MNHEY, CDR2 SMNVEV (reference sequence). The CDR3 loop spans 13 amino acids. Trimming pared 4 bases from V and 0 bases from J, leaving 6 bases between. CDR3 residues: CASSYWSNYGYTF. CDR3 nucleotides: TGTGCCAGCAGTTACTGGTCTAACTATGGCTACACCTTC.

This clone has only a few counts. This chain links TRBV5-1 with TRBJ2-5; the D gene is possibly TRBD2 (5 bases). V was clipped by 3 bases and J by 7 bases, with 13 bases between them. Germline V gene sequence: CDR1 SGHRS, CDR2 YFSETQ. The CDR3 is made up of 13 amino acids. The chain's CDR3 is CASSSEGSGTQYF. For the CDR3, the DNA is TGCGCCAGCAGCTCTGAGGGCAGTGGGACCCAGTACTTC.

The CDR3 DNA sequence: TGTGCCAGCAGACCCTGGTCGGAGGGAGATGAAAAACTGTTTTTT. It codes for CASRPWSEGDEKLFF. The gene calls are TRBV2 and TRBJ1-4; D not certain. Looked up from germline, CDR1 is SNHLY and CDR2 is FYNNEI. The ends were cut back, 6 bases at V and 6 bases at J, with 17 bases in the middle. The CDR3 runs 15 residues.

This clone came up a few times. V and J are TRBV2 and TRBJ2-3, with D perhaps matching TRBD2 (5 bases). The germline V and J ends were trimmed by 8 bases and 1 base, with 10 bases remaining between them. CDR3 length equals 13 residues. CDR1 is SNHLY, CDR2 FYNNEI, per germline. The CDR3 sequence: CASVEGGTDTQYF. In DNA, the CDR3 is TGTGCCAGCGTTGAGGGCGGCACAGATACGCAGTATTTT. The whole variable domain, filled in from reference TRBV2 and TRBJ2-3, reads EPEVTQTPSHQVTQMGQEVILRCVPISNHLYFYWYRQILGQKVEFLVSFYNNEISEKSEIFDDQFSVERPDGSNFTLKIRSTKLEDSAMYFCASVEGGTDTQYFGPGTRLTVL.

The rearrangement links TRBV6-5 to TRBJ2-3; D perhaps matches TRBD1 (5 bases). The CDR3 consists of 13 residues. V dropped 7 bases and J dropped 10 bases, with 18 bases sitting between them. CDR1 is MNHEY and CDR2 is SVGAGI in the germline V gene. Here the CDR3 reads CASTAPMWGAQYF. In DNA, the CDR3 is TGTGCCAGCACCGCCCCTATGTGGGGCGCGCAGTATTTT.

This clone showed up just once. The chain is built from TRBV6-5 and TRBJ1-2; TRBD1 might be the D (5 bases). CDR3 length: 11 amino acids. V dropped 11 bases and J dropped 8 bases, with 15 bases sitting between them. Per the germline V gene, CDR1 is MNHEY and CDR2 is SVGAGI. Here the CDR3 reads CACGRGRGYTF. DNA for the CDR3: TGTGCCTGCGGGCGGGGGAGGGGCTACACCTTC.

The gene calls are TRBV5-4 and TRBJ1-2; D uncertain. Germline V gene sequence: CDR1 SGHNT, CDR2 YYREEE (reference sequence). V gave up 4 bases and J gave up 2 bases, with 15 bases separating them. The CDR3 length is 15 residues. The CDR3 DNA reads TGTGCCAGCAGCCCAGATGTGGGCCCGAACTATGGCTACACCTTC. Translating it yields CASSPDVGPNYGYTF.

In its sample, this clone was seen a few times. The chain is built from TRBV5-6 and TRBJ2-7; 9 nucleotides match TRBD1. This CDR3 has 15 amino acids. Looked up from germline, CDR1 is SGHDT and CDR2 is YYEEEE. V gave up 0 bases and J gave up 5 bases; unmatched junction bases: 6. In DNA, the CDR3 is TGTGCCAGCAGCTTGGCTACAGGGGGCCGTCACGAGCAGTACTTC. This codes for CASSLATGGRHEQYF.

The chain uses TRBV5-6 and TRBJ2-1, with TRBD2 identical over 13 bases. With V trimmed by 4 bases and J by 2 bases, 9 bases remained unmatched. Germline CDR1 SGHDT, CDR2 YYEEEE. The CDR3 consists of 18 residues. CDR3 nucleotide sequence: TGTGCCAGCAGCCTGACTAGCGGGGGGCCAGGGGCCTACAATGAGCAGTTCTTC. This codes for CASSLTSGGPGAYNEQFF.

V is TRBV7-9 and J is TRBJ2-2; 10 bases agree with TRBD1. Germline V gene sequence: CDR1 SEHNR, CDR2 FQNEAQ (reference sequence). V lost 5 bases and J lost 2; bases outside the gene matches: 5. This CDR3 is 16 amino acids long. This chain's CDR3 is CASSGRDRGNTGELFF. As DNA, the CDR3 is TGTGCCAGCAGCGGCCGGGACAGGGGAAACACCGGGGAGCTGTTTTTT.

In this sample, this clone turned up many times. The rearrangement links TRBV2 to TRBJ2-4; D may be TRBD1 (6 bases). Germline V gives CDR1 SNHLY, CDR2 FYNNEI. Between the trimmed V and J ends, which lost 4 bases and 8 bases, there was a span of 15 bases. This CDR3 is 14 amino acids long. As DNA, the CDR3 is TGTGCCAGCAGTGGAACAGGGATAGGAGACATTCAGTACTTC. Translating gives CASSGTGIGDIQYF.

This clone turned up a few times. This chain uses TRBV6-5 with TRBJ2-7; D is unclear. Germline V lookup: CDR1 MNHEY, CDR2 SVGAGI. This CDR3 is 13 amino acids long. Trimming removed 6 bases from V and 6 bases from J, with 15 bases in between. The CDR3 sequence is CASRPKNRIEQYF. CDR3 DNA sequence: TGTGCCAGCAGACCGAAGAACAGAATCGAGCAGTACTTC.

The V call is TRBV6-5, the J call TRBJ1-5, with 9 bases that match TRBD1. V shed 6 bases, J shed 5 bases, and the junction held 5 bases outside the gene matches. Germline assignment: CDR1 MNHEY and CDR2 SVGAGI. The CDR3 has 14 amino acids. In DNA, the CDR3 is TGTGCCAGCAGGAGGACAGGGGCGTATCAGCCCCAGCATTTT. Protein sequence: CASRRTGAYQPQHF.

This clone was seen only once. The chain uses TRBV2 and TRBJ1-4, with TRBD1 matching 10 bases. The CDR3 spans 14 residues. Unmatched junction bases numbered 3, after V lost 5 bases and J lost 6 bases. The germline gives CDR1 SNHLY, CDR2 FYNNEI. The CDR3 coding sequence is TGTGCCAGCAGTTGGGGGACAGGGGATGAAAAACTGTTTTTT. This codes for CASSWGTGDEKLFF.

The chain recombines TRBV7-9 with TRBJ2-1; a possible D gene is TRBD1 (6 bases). This CDR3 has 15 residues. V lost 3 bases, J lost 8 bases, and 17 bases lay in between. Germline lookup yields CDR1 SEHNR and CDR2 FQNEAQ (reference sequence). The CDR3 spells CASSLAAGEWDEQFF. CDR3 in DNA: TGTGCCAGCAGCTTGGCGGCAGGGGAGTGGGATGAGCAGTTCTTC.

The V call is TRBV4-1, the J call TRBJ2-1, with unresolved D. The CDR3 runs to 13 residues. Trimming removed 3 bases at V and 8 bases at J, with 11 bases between. From germline, CDR1 is MGHRA and CDR2 YSYEKL. This CDR3 reads CASSHTITYEQFF. In DNA, the CDR3 is TGCGCCAGCAGCCACACAATTACCTATGAGCAGTTCTTC.

The gene calls are TRBV5-5 and TRBJ1-5; TRBD1 might be the D (5 bases). V shed 2 bases and J shed 1 base, with 10 bases lying between them. CDR3 size: 15 residues. Germline V gene data show CDR1 as SGHKS and CDR2 as YYEKEE (reference sequence). The CDR3 region has the DNA TGTGCCAGCAGCTTTATCGGGGGAAGCAATCAGCCCCAGCATTTT. It codes for CASSFIGGSNQPQHF. The full variable domain, its missing parts supplied by reference TRBV5-5 and TRBJ1-5, is DAGVTQSPTHLIKTRGQQVTLRCSPISGHKSVSWYQQVLGQGPQFIFQYYEKEERGRGNFPDRFSARQFPNYSSELNVNALLLGDSALYLCASSFIGGSNQPQHFGDGTRLSIL.

This chain uses TRBV18 with TRBJ1-1; D may be TRBD1 (6 bases). Germline V CDR1 and CDR2: KGHSH, LQKENI. The CDR3 is 15 amino acids. V shed 3 bases and J shed 3 bases, with 14 bases lying between them. In nucleotides, the CDR3 is TGTGCCAGCTCACCTTGGGCAGGGGATTACACTGAAGCTTTCTTT. Protein: CASSPWAGDYTEAFF.

The chain is built from TRBV27 and TRBJ2-7, with D tentatively TRBD2 (6 bases). V was pared by 3 bases and J by 3 bases, with 9 bases between. This CDR3 has 13 residues. Germline V lookup: CDR1 MNHEY, CDR2 SMNVEV (reference sequence). CDR3 in amino acids: CASSFGGIYEQYF. The CDR3, as DNA: TGTGCCAGCAGTTTCGGGGGAATCTACGAGCAGTACTTC.

DNA of the CDR3: TGTGCCAGCAGCTTGCCCGGGACTAGCGGGGATACGCAGTATTTT. Encoded protein: CASSLPGTSGDTQYF. V and J are TRBV5-4 and TRBJ2-3; TRBD2 aligns across 12 bases. Trimming took 1 base from V and 6 from J; bases not matched to a gene: 3. Germline values: CDR1 SGHNT, CDR2 YYREEE (reference sequence). The CDR3 runs 15 residues.

The V and J genes are TRBV6-5 and TRBJ2-1; D is unclear. Per the germline V gene, CDR1 is MNHEY and CDR2 is SVGAGI. The CDR3 runs to 14 residues. With 0 bases removed from V and 7 bases from J, the gap between germline ends came to 10 bases. DNA for the CDR3: TGTGCCAGCAGTTACTCGGCTAGTAGGAATGAGCAGTTCTTC. This gives the protein CASSYSASRNEQFF.

The chain recombines TRBV6-6 with TRBJ2-5; 11 bases are shared with TRBD1. J lost 1 base, V lost 6 bases, and 7 bases had no gene match. CDR3 length: 16 amino acids. Germline V gene lookup returns CDR1 MNHNY and CDR2 SVGAGI (reference sequence). CDR3 sequence (DNA): TGTGCCAGCAGCCTGAGCGGGACAGGGGGCCAAGAGACCCAGTACTTC. This encodes CASSLSGTGGQETQYF.

V usage is TRBV6-4 and J usage is TRBJ1-5, with D possibly TRBD1 on 6 matching bases. The CDR3 contains 17 residues. The V end was cut by 10 bases, the J end by 0 bases, with 22 bases between. Germline CDR1 and CDR2: MRHNA and SNTAGT. Here the CDR3 reads CATNTGTHLYSNQPQHF. CDR3 sequence (DNA): TGTGCCACCAACACCGGGACACACCTCTATAGCAATCAGCCCCAGCATTTT.